This T cell receptor beta chain is from a study of shared clonotypes between healthy human individuals. TCRdb keeps only in-frame clones here, not all; method: immunoSEQ multiplex PCR. The table includes roughly 2.5 million clones, around nine tenths detected once. The V end was cut by 3 bases, the J end by 2 bases, with 10 bases between. The CDR3 length is 14 residues. From germline, CDR1 is MNHNS and CDR2 SASEGT. Specimen: naive CD4+ T cells sorted from blood. The subset denotes: CD45RA+ positively selected. This chain uses TRBV6-1 with TRBJ1-2; D might be TRBD1 (5 bases). This TCR derives from a man between 18 and 35 years old in good health. The CDR3 DNA reads TGTGCCAGCAGTGACAATAGGGGAAACTATGGCTACACCTTC. Protein product: CASSDNRGNYGYTF.